These 10 T cell receptor beta chains originate from one sample sequenced in a study of blood T cell repertoires in COVID-19. Assay: immunoSEQ multiplex PCR; the TCRdb copy retains only in-frame clones and omits some. The table has approximately 100,000 clones, about 86% seen once. Sample: peripheral blood. The receptors shown here come from a man aged 55 to 70 with acute or convalescent COVID-19.

The chain is built from TRBV13 and TRBJ1-2; D is unclear. The CDR3 length is 13 residues. Germline CDR1 is PRHDT and CDR2 is FYEKMQ (reference sequence). The ends were cut back, 2 bases at V and 2 bases at J, with 6 bases in the middle. CDR3 nucleotides: TGTGCCAGCAGCTTAAGGGAGAACTATGGCTACACCTTC. Translated, it gives CASSLRENYGYTF.

The table lists this clone with a count of one. The chain recombines TRBV5-1 with TRBJ2-7, with 9 bases matching TRBD1. The CDR3 is 15 residues long. With 0 bases clipped from V and 3 bases from J, the junction kept 4 bases outside the gene matches. Germline-derived CDR1 and CDR2 are SGHRS and YFSETQ. The CDR3 loop is CASSLEGTGSYEQYF. For the CDR3, the DNA is TGCGCCAGCAGCTTGGAAGGGACAGGGAGCTACGAGCAGTACTTC.

This chain joins TRBV2 and TRBJ2-5; 7 nucleotides line up with TRBD1. The CDR3 is made up of 15 amino acids. Germline V gene data show CDR1 as SNHLY and CDR2 as FYNNEI. Trimming cost V 5 bases and J 1 base; bases outside gene matches: 7. CDR3 region: CASSIGQAPQETQYF. The CDR3 nucleotides are TGTGCCAGCAGTATAGGACAGGCCCCCCAAGAGACCCAGTACTTC.

This clone has just one count. V gene TRBV29-1 combines with J gene TRBJ2-5, with a possible D match to TRBD2 (5 bases). V was pared by 8 bases and J by 5 bases, with 12 bases between. From germline, CDR1 is SQVTM and CDR2 ANQGSEA. The CDR3 sequence is 11 residues long. DNA of the CDR3: TGCAGCCTCGGAGGTCGTGAGACCCAGTACTTC. Its protein is CSLGGRETQYF.

The rearrangement links TRBV5-8 to TRBJ1-1; D call uncertain. This CDR3 is 13 amino acids long. Germline-derived CDR1 and CDR2 are SGHTS and YDEGEE. V lost 0 bases and J lost 3, with 6 bases in between. The CDR3 here is CASSLDSDTEAFF. The CDR3 region has the DNA TGTGCCAGCAGCTTGGATTCCGACACTGAAGCTTTCTTT.

The chain carries TRBV4-2 and TRBJ1-6; D gene unclear. The germline V gene has CDR1 LGHNA and CDR2 YNFKEQ. This CDR3 spans 14 amino acids. Trimming took off 0 bases at V and 10 bases at J, with 10 bases between the two ends. This CDR3 reads CASSQDLTVSPLHF. CDR3 sequence (DNA): TGTGCCAGCAGCCAAGATCTAACAGTGTCACCCCTCCACTTT.

The chain is built from TRBV6-5 and TRBJ1-2, with TRBD1 matching over 7 bases. J was trimmed by 2 bases and V by 10 bases; bases with no gene match: 7. This CDR3 is built from 13 residues. Germline CDR1 is MNHEY and CDR2 is SVGAGI. CDR3 coding DNA: TGTGCCATCCTAACAGGGGCCAACTATGGCTACACCTTC. Translating it yields CAILTGANYGYTF.

This clone was detected only a few times. The chain has TRBV13 and TRBJ1-5; D gene ambiguous. Trimming took 0 bases from V and 2 from J, leaving 8 bases between them. Germline V gene data show CDR1 as PRHDT and CDR2 as FYEKMQ (reference sequence). This CDR3 has 15 amino acids. The DNA for the CDR3 is TGTGCCAGCAGCTTAGGTCCTGAGGGCAATCAGCCCCAGCATTTT. Translation gives CASSLGPEGNQPQHF.

The chain employs TRBV13 and TRBJ1-5; TRBD1 agrees at 7 bases. CDR3 length: 15 amino acids. CDR1 and CDR2 (germline): PRHDT, FYEKMQ (reference sequence). V lost 5 bases to trimming and J lost 4 bases; unmatched junction nucleotides: 8. This CDR3 is CASSLDRVGNQPQHF. The CDR3 DNA follows: TGTGCCAGCAGCCTCGACAGGGTTGGGAATCAGCCCCAGCATTTT.

The chain uses TRBV19 and TRBJ1-2; the D gene is possibly TRBD1 (5 bases). The CDR3 length is 13 residues. V lost 7 bases and J 8 bases, leaving 17 bases between the germline ends. Germline values: CDR1 LNHDA, CDR2 SQIVND (reference sequence). As DNA, the CDR3 is TGTGCCAGTACCCAGGACCCGGGGGTCGGCTACACCTTC. It yields the protein CASTQDPGVGYTF.